These 22 T cell receptor beta chains originate from one sample sequenced in a study of cytomegalovirus exposure and HLA in healthy donors. 60 Vbeta and 13 Jbeta primers were used in PCR. The repertoire was sequenced with immunoSEQ multiplex PCR; TCRdb's copy has only in-frame clones and lacks some. The sample holds about 150,000 clones, about 80% seen once. The specimen was PBMCs. The source of these receptors is a man aged 25 to 40 in good health and CMV-seropositive.

The chain is built from TRBV29-1 and TRBJ1-5; D possibly corresponds to TRBD1 (5 bases). From germline, CDR1 is SQVTM and CDR2 ANQGSEA. The CDR3 runs 14 residues. V lost 6 bases and J lost 7, with 19 bases in between. The CDR3 loop is CSVRDGGVWQPQHF. CDR3 nucleotide sequence: TGCAGCGTCCGAGATGGGGGGGTTTGGCAGCCCCAGCATTTT.

The chain is built from TRBV2 and TRBJ2-5; 10 positions agree with TRBD2. The CDR3 is made up of 16 amino acids. The J segment lost 3 bases and the V segment lost 6 bases, leaving 10 bases of the junction unmatched. The germline CDR1 and CDR2 sequences are SNHLY and FYNNEI. The CDR3 reads CASSIRRAGGEETQYF. Here the CDR3 DNA reads TGTGCCAGCAGCATTAGGCGAGCGGGAGGGGAAGAGACCCAGTACTTC.

The chain recombines TRBV5-5 with TRBJ2-7; TRBD1 matches 9 bases. Germline values: CDR1 SGHKS, CDR2 YYEKEE (reference sequence). The CDR3 is made up of 16 amino acids. The trim removed 1 base at V and 5 bases at J, leaving 10 bases unmatched. The CDR3 nucleotides are TGTGCCAGCAGCTTGTCAGCGGGACAGGGTATCCACGAGCAGTACTTC. Protein product: CASSLSAGQGIHEQYF.

This sequence joins TRBV9 and TRBJ2-7; TRBD1 aligns across 7 bases. V gave up 3 bases and J gave up 0 bases; unmatched junction bases: 6. Looked up from germline, CDR1 is SGDLS and CDR2 is YYNGEE. The length of the CDR3 is 15 residues. CDR3 sequence (DNA): TGTGCCAGCAGCGCCCGGGACAGCCCCTCCTACGAGCAGTACTTC. Protein: CASSARDSPSYEQYF.

The chain has TRBV30 and TRBJ2-1, with 7 bases aligning to TRBD1. Germline CDR1 is GTSNPN and CDR2 is SVGIG (reference sequence). V shed 5 bases, J shed 3 bases, and the junction held 4 bases outside the gene matches. This CDR3 spans 13 amino acids. CDR3: CAWGTVYYNEQFF. CDR3 DNA sequence: TGTGCCTGGGGGACAGTCTACTACAATGAGCAGTTCTTC.

The chain has TRBV5-1 and TRBJ2-1; 10 bases agree with TRBD2. Germline CDR1 SGHRS, CDR2 YFSETQ. The CDR3 spans 15 residues. Trimming took 1 base from V and 7 from J; bases not matched to a gene: 5. CDR3 sequence (DNA): TGCGCCAGCAGCTTGCACACTAGCGGGACGAATGAGCAGTTCTTC. Translating gives CASSLHTSGTNEQFF.

In this sample, this clone turned up a few times. The V and J genes are TRBV19 and TRBJ1-3; D unresolved. The CDR3 consists of 14 residues. V was trimmed by 7 bases and J by 0 bases, leaving 10 bases between them. Germline V gene lookup returns CDR1 LNHDA and CDR2 SQIVND (reference sequence). CDR3 in DNA: TGTGCCAGTAAGGGCGGGTACTCTGGAAACACCATATATTTT. This codes for CASKGGYSGNTIYF.

The chain is built from TRBV5-1 and TRBJ2-5; TRBD1 matches 7 bases. Germline V gene data show CDR1 as SGHRS and CDR2 as YFSETQ. CDR3 length: 14 amino acids. The trim removed 4 bases at V and 5 bases at J, leaving 8 bases unmatched. The CDR3 DNA follows: TGCGCCAGCAGCCACCGACAGGGACCGGAGACCCAGTACTTC. It is translated as CASSHRQGPETQYF.

Only one count was recorded for this clone. The CDR3 DNA sequence: TGTGCCAGTAGTATAGGTCGAGAGGGCATGAACACTGAAGCTTTCTTT. Its protein product is CASSIGREGMNTEAFF. J is TRBJ1-1 and V is TRBV19; no definite D call. The germline V and J ends were trimmed by 1 base and 0 bases, with 12 bases remaining between them. CDR1 and CDR2 (germline): LNHDA, SQIVND (reference sequence). The CDR3 has 16 residues.

The chain couples TRBV30 to TRBJ1-6; tentatively, D is TRBD1 (6 bases). Germline CDR1 reads GTSNPN; CDR2 reads SVGIG (reference sequence). Trimming left V 5 bases short and J 5 bases short, with 16 bases between. This CDR3 comprises 15 residues. Here the CDR3 DNA reads TGTGCCTGGGGATCACAGGGTTTCAATAATTCACCCCTCCACTTT. It is translated as CAWGSQGFNNSPLHF.

V is TRBV9 and J is TRBJ2-3; maybe TRBD2 (6 bases). The length of the CDR3 is 15 residues. Germline CDR1 SGDLS, CDR2 YYNGEE. Trimming left V 1 base short and J 0 bases short, with 9 bases between. CDR3 nucleotide sequence: TGTGCCAGCAGCGTAATGAGCGGGAGCACAGATACGCAGTATTTT. Translation: CASSVMSGSTDTQYF.

This chain links TRBV28 with TRBJ2-7; a weak D match, TRBD1 (5 bases). With 2 bases removed from V and 6 bases from J, the gap between germline ends came to 11 bases. The germline CDR1 and CDR2 sequences are MDHEN and SYDVKM. This CDR3 comprises 13 residues. CDR3 region: CASSLGARREQYF. In DNA form, the CDR3 reads TGTGCCAGCAGTTTAGGGGCCAGGCGCGAGCAGTACTTC. The full variable domain, in which reference TRBV28 and TRBJ2-7 provide the parts outside the CDR3, is DVKVTQSSRYLVKRTGEKVFLECVQDMDHENMFWYRQDPGLGLRLIYFSYDVKMKEKGDIPEGYSVSREKKERFSLILESASTNQTSMYLCASSLGARREQYFGPGTRLTVT.

J is TRBJ2-2 and V is TRBV11-2; TRBD2 is a possible D gene (6 bases). The CDR3 consists of 15 residues. The V end lost 6 bases, the J end lost 6 bases, and 17 bases lay between the germline ends. Germline V CDR1 and CDR2: SGHAT, FQNNGV. The CDR3 is CASRVVGGASGELFF. The CDR3 region has the DNA TGTGCCAGCAGGGTAGTGGGAGGAGCTTCCGGGGAGCTGTTTTTT.

The rearrangement uses TRBV2 and TRBJ2-1, with TRBD2 as a possible D gene (5 bases). This CDR3 region has 11 residues. CDR1 is SNHLY, CDR2 FYNNEI, per germline. The germline V and J ends were trimmed by 1 base and 15 bases, with 10 bases remaining between them. The CDR3 protein is CASSEEVAWFF. The CDR3 nucleotides read TGTGCCAGCAGTGAAGAGGTAGCGTGGTTCTTC.

This clone was observed a single time. The gene calls are TRBV28 and TRBJ2-5; TRBD2 agrees at 9 bases. The CDR3 sequence is 16 residues long. Germline V gives CDR1 MDHEN, CDR2 SYDVKM. J was trimmed by 7 bases and V by 2 bases; bases with no gene match: 11. The CDR3 DNA is TGTGCCAGCAGTTTAAGAGCTAGCGGGAAGGCCGGGACCCAGTACTTC. The encoded protein is CASSLRASGKAGTQYF.

This chain links TRBV7-9 with TRBJ2-7; possibly TRBD2 for D (5 bases). The CDR3 covers 14 residues. V gave up 1 base and J gave up 6 bases, with 13 bases separating them. Germline lookup yields CDR1 SEHNR and CDR2 FQNEAQ (reference sequence). The CDR3 region has the DNA TGTGCCAGCAGCTTAGGAGGGCAGCCCTTCGAGCAGTACTTC. Translating it yields CASSLGGQPFEQYF.

This clone was counted once. The chain carries TRBV11-2 and TRBJ1-1, with D uncertain. CDR1 SGHAT and CDR2 FQNNGV come from the germline V gene. Trimming took 5 bases from V and 3 from J, leaving 16 bases between them. This CDR3 has 15 residues. The CDR3: CASSPIDWRDTEAFF. DNA for the CDR3: TGTGCCAGCAGCCCAATTGACTGGAGGGACACTGAAGCTTTCTTT. The variable domain in full, completed from reference TRBV11-2 and TRBJ1-1, reads EAGVAQSPRYKIIEKRQSVAFWCNPISGHATLYWYQQILGQGPKLLIQFQNNGVVDDSQLPKDRFSAERLKGVDSTLKIQPAKLEDSAVYLCASSPIDWRDTEAFFGQGTRLTVV.

The rearrangement uses TRBV29-1 and TRBJ2-5; TRBD1 aligns across 7 bases. With 3 bases clipped from V and 3 bases from J, the junction kept 4 bases outside the gene matches. Germline V gene lookup returns CDR1 SQVTM and CDR2 ANQGSEA. The CDR3 contains 13 residues. CDR3 bases: TGCAGCGTTGACCAGGGACAGAAAGAGACCCAGTACTTC. Its translation is CSVDQGQKETQYF. Complete variable domain (other parts from reference TRBV29-1 and TRBJ2-5): SAVISQKPSRDICQRGTSLTIQCQVDSQVTMMFWYRQQPGQSLTLIATANQGSEATYESGFVIDKFPISRPNLTFSTLTVSNMSPEDSSIYLCSVDQGQKETQYFGPGTRLLVL.

The rearrangement links TRBV9 to TRBJ2-1, with 9 bases fitting TRBD2. J gave up 9 bases and V 0 bases, and 7 bases lay outside the gene matches. CDR1 and CDR2 (germline): SGDLS, YYNGEE. The CDR3 extends over 15 amino acids. The CDR3 loop is CASSVVGTSSGEQFF. The CDR3 DNA is TGTGCCAGCAGCGTAGTAGGGACTAGCTCCGGTGAGCAGTTCTTC.

CDR3 sequence reads: CASSPTGTGLNTEAFF. Here the CDR3 DNA reads TGTGCCAGCTCACCAACTGGGACAGGGTTGAACACTGAAGCTTTCTTT. The chain links TRBV18 to TRBJ1-1, with 9 bases identical to TRBD1. The V and J ends lost 2 bases and 0 bases, in that order; junction bases with no gene match: 4. The CDR3 covers 16 residues. Germline CDR1 and CDR2: KGHSH and LQKENI.

The chain has TRBV27 and TRBJ2-1, with 9 bases that match TRBD1. Trimming took 8 bases from V and 12 from J; bases not matched to a gene: 14. From germline, CDR1 is MNHEY and CDR2 SMNVEV (reference sequence). This CDR3 has 14 residues. CDR3 region: CASATEQGARTQFF. For the CDR3, the DNA is TGTGCCAGCGCAACCGAACAGGGGGCCCGGACGCAGTTCTTC.

This chain joins TRBV27 and TRBJ2-5; TRBD2 might be the D (6 bases). The end of the DNA fits TRBJ2-7 better, so the J call may be wrong. This CDR3 has 15 residues. CDR1 is MNHEY and CDR2 is SMNVEV in the germline V gene (reference sequence). CDR3 protein: CASSSGTRTSYEQYF. The CDR3 DNA reads TGTGCCAGCAGTTCCGGGACTCGGACCTCCTACGAGCAGTACTTC.